This T cell receptor (beta chain) was retrieved from a study of T cell repertoires in cytomegalovirus infection. One entry per CDR3 protein, called by TCRdb with MiXCR from the reads. There are 200,000 to 300,000 distinct CDR3 sequences in the sample; roughly an eighth occur only once, and around 8.7% lies in the top ten. This clonotype was picked up a small number of times. The germline CDR1 and CDR2 sequences are MGHDK and SYGVNS. The junction had 4 bases not matched to a gene; V was cut back by 3 bases and J by 2 bases. The length of the CDR3 is 16 residues. J is TRBJ1-6 and V is TRBV25-1; TRBD1 agrees at 7 bases. Source material: PBMCs. The TCR was taken from a human donor in good health (CMV status not recorded). Some clones in this sample may be carry-over from other donors' samples. The CDR3 protein is CASSDYRGPYNSPLHF. In DNA form, the CDR3 reads TGTGCCAGCAGTGATTACAGGGGACCCTATAATTCACCCCTCCACTTT.